This T cell receptor (beta chain) was identified in a study of spatial heterogeneity in lung cancer. Time point described: blood at routine non-recurrence follow-up after resection. Whole RNA came from tumor, nontumor lung or frozen PBMC and was sequenced without being sorted. TCRdb re-analysed the 5' RACE reads in MiXCR, keeping a single row per CDR3 protein. The table has under 150,000 distinct CDR3 sequences, 9% to 15% seen once. The V gene's germline CDR1 is DFQATT and CDR2 SNEGSKA (reference sequence). The CDR3 extends over 15 amino acids. V was pared by 2 bases and J by 2 bases, with 6 bases of the junction left unmatched.

This chain joins TRBV20-1 and TRBJ2-7; 10 bases agree with TRBD1. The TCR sequence derives from a male donor with early-stage non-small cell lung cancer. The material was PBMCs, obtained at follow-up. CDR3 sequence: CSARTGQGVPYEQYF. Written as DNA, the CDR3 is TGCAGTGCTAGAACCGGACAGGGGGTCCCCTACGAGCAGTACTTC.